Listed below are T cell receptor beta chains from one sample, sequenced in a study of blood T cells in healthy people across ages. TCRdb ran MiXCR on the 5' RACE reads and lists one entry per CDR3 protein. The sample records 1.5 million to 2 million distinct CDR3 sequences, 49% being singletons. Material for sequencing was blood. The receptors here all came from a woman in her thirties or forties in good health. CDR3s include the opening cysteine and the closing phenylalanine or tryptophan. A D gene is named only where the DNA matches it firmly. The size of a clone is reported for some rows only, either as once, few or many, or as a class for expanded clones.

J gene	clone size	V gene	D gene	CDR3 DNA	CDR3 protein
TRBJ1-4	.	TRBV25-1	.	TGTGCCAGCTCTGCCGGAGAACCTAATGAAAAACTGTTTTTT	CASSAGEPNEKLFF
TRBJ1-5	many	TRBV20-1	TRBD1	TGCAGTGCTAGACGAGGACAGGTCAATCAGCCCCAGCATTTT	CSARRGQVNQPQHF
TRBJ2-1	few	TRBV20-1	TRBD2	TGCAGTGCGACCGGGACTAGCGGTGAGCAGTTCTTC	CSATGTSGEQFF
TRBJ2-1	few	TRBV27	.	TGTGCCAGCAGTTTTTACGGGGTGGGGTACAATGAGCAGTTCTTC	CASSFYGVGYNEQFF
TRBJ2-2	few	TRBV6-5	.	TGTGCCAGCAGTTACGATAGGGTCGCAGGGTCCGGGGAGCTGTTTTTT	CASSYDRVAGSGELFF
TRBJ1-2	.	TRBV7-2	TRBD1	TGTGCCAGCAGCTCTAGGGGGCATTTCTATGGCTACACCTTC	CASSSRGHFYGYTF
TRBJ2-5	.	TRBV7-2	.	TGTGCCAGCAGCTTAGCGGTGAATATGGCAGTCTACCAAGAGACCCAGTACTTC	CASSLAVNMAVYQETQYF
TRBJ2-3	.	TRBV4-1	TRBD2	TGCGCCAGCAGCCAAGGCCAAGGCTTCGGACTAGCGGGACGCACAGATACGCAGTATTTT	CASSQGQGFGLAGRTDTQYF
TRBJ2-3	.	TRBV4-2	TRBD1	TGTGCCAGCAGCCAAGAAGGTGGGACAGGGAGAGGCACAGATACGCAGTATTTT	CASSQEGGTGRGTDTQYF
TRBJ2-1	.	TRBV4-3	.	TGCGCCAGCAGCCAAGAAATGGCACAGACCTACAATGAGCAGTTCTTC	CASSQEMAQTYNEQFF
TRBJ2-7	once	TRBV28	.	TGTGCCAGCAGGGCACAGGGAAGGGGTGGCTACGAGCAGTACTTC	CASRAQGRGGYEQYF
TRBJ2-3	.	TRBV20-1	.	TGCAGTGCTAGTGATGTTTCCCCCGGGCCGCAGTATTTT	CSASDVSPGPQYF
TRBJ2-4	.	TRBV4-2	.	TGTGCCAGCAGCCAAGATCCGGCAGGGATTGGGGCCAAAAACATTCAGTACTTC	CASSQDPAGIGAKNIQYF
TRBJ2-1	.	TRBV9	TRBD2	TGTGCCAGCAGCGTAGACCCAGCGGGGGCCGGGGTTGTATATGAGCAGTTCTTC	CASSVDPAGAGVVYEQFF
TRBJ2-1	few	TRBV20-1	.	TGCAGGGTGACCCCCGGTGGCAATGAGCAGTTCTTC	CRVTPGGNEQFF
TRBJ2-5	.	TRBV27	TRBD2	TGTGCCAGCAGTCGCCAGCGGGGGAAGGAGACCCAGTACTTC	CASSRQRGKETQYF
TRBJ2-3	.	TRBV27	TRBD2	TGTGCGAGCGGGGGTACTGGCACGGATACGCAGTATTTT	CASGGTGTDTQYF
TRBJ2-5	.	TRBV6-2/TRBV6-3	TRBD1	TGTGCCAGCAGTTACAGAGGGGGCCTCCACCAAGAGACCCAGTACTTC	CASSYRGGLHQETQYF
TRBJ1-2	.	TRBV2	.	TGTGCCAGCTTTGGGCCGGGCGGAGATGACTATGGCTACACCTTC	CASFGPGGDDYGYTF
TRBJ2-3	once	TRBV29-1	.	TGCGGCGTTTCCGGGGGCGGGTTAGATACGCAGTATTTT	CGVSGGGLDTQYF
TRBJ2-3	once	TRBV27	TRBD1	TGTGCCAGCAGTCCGGACAGGGGGCTTGATACGCTGTATTTT	CASSPDRGLDTLYF
TRBJ2-6	.	TRBV11-2	TRBD1	TGTGCCAGCAGCTCCCGGACAGGGGTGTTCTCTGGGGCCAACGTCCTGACTTTC	CASSSRTGVFSGANVLTF
TRBJ2-5	.	TRBV24-1	TRBD1	TGTGCCACCAGTGATCCCACAGGGGACGCAGAGACCCAGTACTTC	CATSDPTGDAETQYF
TRBJ1-2	few	TRBV20-1	.	TGCAGTGCAGCCTCAGGGCCCTATGGCTACACCTTC	CSAASGPYGYTF
TRBJ1-2	.	TRBV5-1	TRBD1	TGCGCCAGCAGCTTGGCCAGTACAGGGGGAGGATATGGCTACACCTTC	CASSLASTGGGYGYTF
TRBJ2-7	.	TRBV20-1	TRBD2	TGCAGTGCCCTCGATAGGACTAGCGGGGGGGTAACCTACGAGCAGTACTTC	CSALDRTSGGVTYEQYF
TRBJ1-3	.	TRBV5-1	.	TGCGCCAGCAGCTTGGACAGGGAAGGATCTGGAAACACCATATATTTT	CASSLDREGSGNTIYF
TRBJ2-5	.	TRBV19	.	TGTGCCAGTAGTATAAGAGGGCTGGGGGAGACCCAGTACTTC	CASSIRGLGETQYF
TRBJ2-3	few	TRBV5-1	.	TGCGCCAGCAGCTTGGGCTCCGCCGGCAGCACAGATACGCAGTATTTT	CASSLGSAGSTDTQYF
TRBJ2-1	.	TRBV9	TRBD1	TGTGCCAGCAGCGTAGGACAGGGGGCGAGTTTTGAGCAGTTCTTC	CASSVGQGASFEQFF
TRBJ2-7	.	TRBV5-1	.	TGCGCCAGCAGCCCGACCCCGACAGTATACGAGCAGTACTTC	CASSPTPTVYEQYF
TRBJ1-1	.	TRBV7-3	.	TGTGCCAGCAGCTTATCCGTGGGGTGGACTGAAGCTTTCTTT	CASSLSVGWTEAFF
TRBJ2-5	.	TRBV12-3/TRBV12-4	.	TGTGCCAGCAGTTCCCCCCTGGCCCCTGAGACCCAGTACTTC	CASSSPLAPETQYF
TRBJ1-1	.	TRBV12-3/TRBV12-4	.	TGTGCCAGCACCTGGACAGCCCACTTTAACACTGAAGCTTTCTTT	CASTWTAHFNTEAFF
TRBJ2-3	few	TRBV7-2	.	TGTGCCAGCAGCTGGCGAGGGGTTCCCTCAGATACGCAGTATTTT	CASSWRGVPSDTQYF
TRBJ2-3	.	TRBV25-1	TRBD1	TGTGCCAGCAGTAGACAGGGATCGAGAACAGATACGCAGTATTTT	CASSRQGSRTDTQYF